The clone carrying this T cell receptor beta chain was seen a single time. Other nucleotide sequences in the sample specify the same CDR3. The sample is drawn from a study of blood T cell repertoires in COVID-19. Study-wide context: Samples representing acute and convalescent COVID-19 were sourced from the United States, Italy and Spain. The cDNA or gDNA used as material had been derived from T cells, B-cell-depleted T cells, or PBMCs.

CDR1 and CDR2 (germline): SNHLY, FYNNEI. The V gene lost 2 bases and the J gene lost 1 base, with 5 bases spanning the gap. The CDR3 sequence is 14 residues long. In the original analysis: Amplifying reference gene primers gave estimates of nucleated cell counts. Only in-frame clones appear in the TCRdb table, and some are missing; sequencing was by immunoSEQ multiplex PCR. D and trimming were read from the DNA, whereas the V and J calls and clone size are those reported in that table. The sample carries fewer than 300,000 clones, roughly 93% recorded once. Participants came from some 23 US areas, aged about 18 to 100 years.

This clonotype was sampled from a woman in her 40s with acute COVID-19. The genes are TRBV2 and TRBJ1-4; the D is unclear. The sample was PBMCs or T cells enriched from blood (not recorded which). This chain's CDR3 is CASSERRTNEKLFF. In nucleotides, the CDR3 is TGTGCCAGCAGTGAAAGGAGAACTAATGAAAAACTGTTTTTT.